The 21 T cell receptor beta chains below all came from one sample that was sequenced in a study of T cells after yellow fever vaccination. TCRdb reprocessed the 5' RACE reads via MiXCR and lists one record per CDR3 protein. The sample lists approximately 90,000 distinct CDR3 sequences; about an eighth were seen once. Sequenced material: CD8+ T cells not binding an NS4B(214-222) dextramer, sorted from PBMCs, taken about 21 days after the first yellow fever vaccination. The receptor set was obtained from a man younger than 35 who received the YFV17D yellow fever vaccine.

This clonotype turned up a few times. This chain connects TRBV19 to TRBJ1-4, with TRBD1 identical over 8 bases. The CDR3 is 15 amino acids. The trim removed 4 bases at V and 8 bases at J, leaving 9 bases unmatched. Germline CDR1 and CDR2: LNHDA and SQIVND (reference sequence). Here the CDR3 DNA reads TGTGCCAGTAGTACCTGGACAGGGCTCGGCGAAAAACTGTTTTTT. It specifies CASSTWTGLGEKLFF.

The sample holds a few counts of this clonotype. The chain carries TRBV9 and TRBJ1-4; D gene uncertain. The CDR3 consists of 15 residues. Germline V gives CDR1 SGDLS, CDR2 YYNGEE. Trimming removed 4 bases from V and 3 bases from J, with 13 bases in between. CDR3 loop: CASSLTAGPNEKLFF. The CDR3 DNA sequence: TGTGCCAGCAGCCTCACAGCCGGACCTAATGAAAAACTGTTTTTT.

This clonotype was picked up many times. This chain joins TRBV11-1 and TRBJ2-3; TRBD2 aligns across 10 bases. This CDR3 has 20 residues. Germline assignment: CDR1 SGHAT and CDR2 FQDESV (reference sequence). Germline trimming cut 7 bases from V and 5 bases from J; bases unmatched to any gene: 24. The CDR3 sequence is CASTPPAGASGGTYVDTQYF. Here the CDR3 DNA reads TGTGCCAGCACCCCCCCGGCCGGGGCTAGCGGGGGCACCTACGTAGATACGCAGTATTTT. The whole variable domain, remainder taken from reference TRBV11-1 and TRBJ2-3, is EAEVAQSPRYKITEKSQAVAFWCDPISGHATLYWYRQILGQGPELLVQFQDESVVDDSQLPKDRFSAERLKGVDSTLKIQPAELGDSAMYLCASTPPAGASGGTYVDTQYFGPGTRLTVL.

The chain uses TRBV7-8 and TRBJ1-1; TRBD1 agrees at 9 bases. The V gene's germline CDR1 is SGHVS and CDR2 FQNEAQ. CDR3 length equals 16 residues. The trim removed 3 bases at V and 1 base at J, leaving 6 bases unmatched. CDR3 loop: CASSFYMGQGNTEAFF. Here the CDR3 DNA reads TGTGCCAGCAGCTTCTACATGGGACAGGGGAACACTGAAGCTTTCTTT.

This clonotype was counted many times. The V call is TRBV20-1, the J call TRBJ2-3, with D uncertain. In germline, CDR1 is DFQATT, CDR2 SNEGSKA (reference sequence). Trimming took off 2 bases at V and 0 bases at J, with 6 bases between the two ends. The CDR3 loop spans 13 amino acids. For the CDR3, the DNA is TGCAGTGCTAGATACGGCAGCACAGATACGCAGTATTTT. Translation gives CSARYGSTDTQYF.

The genes are TRBV11-2 and TRBJ2-3; D perhaps matches TRBD2 (5 bases). Germline V lookup: CDR1 SGHAT, CDR2 FQNNGV. There are 15 residues in the CDR3. V gave up 0 bases and J gave up 6 bases, with 13 bases separating them. The CDR3 spells CASSLDISGRDTQYF. The CDR3 DNA reads TGTGCCAGCAGCTTAGATATCAGCGGACGGGATACGCAGTATTTT.

This clonotype was observed a handful of times. The chain carries TRBV29-1 and TRBJ1-2; the D is unclear. The germline gives CDR1 SQVTM, CDR2 ANQGSEA. The V end was cut by 1 base, the J end by 1 base, with 4 bases between. This CDR3 has 12 amino acids. The CDR3 bases are TGCAGCGTTGAAGGAGATAACTATGGCTACACCTTC. This gives the protein CSVEGDNYGYTF.

V and J are TRBV11-2 and TRBJ2-4; unclear D gene. Germline V CDR1 and CDR2: SGHAT, FQNNGV. The V and J ends lost 1 base and 2 bases respectively, with 9 bases between them. The CDR3 runs 15 residues. The CDR3 coding sequence is TGTGCCAGCAGCTTAGTATGGGGTCCCAAAAACATTCAGTACTTC. Its translation is CASSLVWGPKNIQYF.

The chain carries TRBV6-5 and TRBJ2-2; D is possibly TRBD1 (6 bases). Germline V gene lookup returns CDR1 MNHEY and CDR2 SVGAGI. The V gene lost 2 bases and the J gene lost 6 bases, with 10 bases spanning the gap. CDR3 length: 14 amino acids. DNA of the CDR3: TGTGCCAGCAGTTACAAACAGGGTCCCGGGGAGCTGTTTTTT. This translates into CASSYKQGPGELFF.

This sequence joins TRBV6-5 and TRBJ2-2; D is tentatively TRBD1 or TRBD2 (5 bases each). Looked up from germline, CDR1 is MNHEY and CDR2 is SVGAGI. The CDR3 has 15 amino acids. V lost 0 bases and J 2 bases, leaving 7 bases between the germline ends. Here the CDR3 DNA reads TGTGCCAGCAGTTACTCGAGGGGAAACACCGGGGAGCTGTTTTTT. Residues: CASSYSRGNTGELFF.

The chain carries TRBV16 and TRBJ1-2; the D gene is possibly TRBD1 (5 bases). The CDR3 totals 15 residues. The V gene's germline CDR1 is KGHSY and CDR2 FQNENV. V lost 0 bases and J lost 4, with 12 bases in between. CDR3 DNA: TGTGCCAGCAGCCAATCATACGGGGGAACCTATGGCTACACCTTC. Encoded protein: CASSQSYGGTYGYTF.

This clonotype was observed at least ten times. The CDR3 coding sequence is TGCAGCGTTGAAGGGCTAGAGACTAGCGGGGACTACGAGCAGTACTTC. Amino acid sequence: CSVEGLETSGDYEQYF. V is TRBV29-1 and J is TRBJ2-7, with 11 bases fitting TRBD2. Germline V gives CDR1 SQVTM, CDR2 ANQGSEA. The CDR3 is made up of 16 amino acids. The trim removed 1 base at V and 3 bases at J, leaving 8 bases unmatched.

The chain is built from TRBV29-1 and TRBJ2-5, with D perhaps matching TRBD1 (7 bases). V was cut by 4 bases and J by 5 bases, with 11 bases left in between. Germline V gene data show CDR1 as SQVTM and CDR2 as ANQGSEA. The CDR3 consists of 12 residues. CDR3 sequence (DNA): TGCAGCGTTGGCCCAGGGGGGGAGACCCAGTACTTC. Translating it yields CSVGPGGETQYF.

The V and J genes are TRBV28 and TRBJ2-1; 7 nucleotides agree with TRBD1. The CDR3 is 15 residues long. Germline V gives CDR1 MDHEN, CDR2 SYDVKM. J lost 4 bases, V lost 4 bases, and 7 bases had no gene match. CDR3: CASSSRDSFYNEQFF. In DNA form, the CDR3 reads TGTGCCAGCAGTTCCCGGGACAGCTTTTACAATGAGCAGTTCTTC.

This chain connects TRBV7-9 to TRBJ2-5; TRBD2 aligns across 8 bases. The CDR3 runs 17 residues. The V and J ends lost 4 bases and 6 bases, in that order; junction bases with no gene match: 16. Germline V gene lookup returns CDR1 SEHNR and CDR2 FQNEAQ (reference sequence). The CDR3 bases are TGTGCCAGCAGCTCATTGTACCCCGGGGGGGAATTGAAGACCCAGTACTTC. As protein: CASSSLYPGGELKTQYF.

This clonotype was found a few times. The chain has TRBV7-2 and TRBJ2-5; D unresolved. Between the trimmed V and J ends, which lost 4 bases and 5 bases, there was a span of 8 bases. Germline-derived CDR1 and CDR2 are SGHTA and FQGNSA. The CDR3 is made up of 12 amino acids. Written as DNA, the CDR3 is TGTGCCAGCAGCTCGGATGCGGAGACCCAGTACTTC. This codes for CASSSDAETQYF.

The table lists this clonotype with a few counts. The rearrangement links TRBV4-3 to TRBJ1-1, with D uncertain. V was trimmed by 4 bases and J by 5 bases, leaving 14 bases between them. The CDR3 loop spans 14 amino acids. Germline V gives CDR1 LGHNA, CDR2 YSLEER. CDR3 sequence: CASSPQAGVTEAFF. The CDR3 region has the DNA TGCGCCAGCAGCCCCCAAGCGGGAGTTACTGAAGCTTTCTTT.

V gene TRBV15 combines with J gene TRBJ2-5, with D hard to call. Germline V lookup: CDR1 LNHNV, CDR2 YYDKDF (reference sequence). The CDR3 sequence is 15 residues long. V was clipped by 0 bases and J by 5 bases, with 13 bases between them. The CDR3 bases are TGTGCCACCAGCAGAGATAACCCCCAACGGGAGACCCAGTACTTC. The encoded protein is CATSRDNPQRETQYF.

This clonotype showed up just a few times. The J gene is TRBJ1-1, the V gene TRBV6-1; a weak D match, TRBD1 (5 bases). The CDR3 is 14 amino acids. The germline CDR1 and CDR2 sequences are MNHNS and SASEGT. The V and J ends lost 6 bases and 4 bases respectively, with 15 bases between them. CDR3 residues: CASRAGVVVTEAFF. CDR3 DNA sequence: TGTGCCAGCAGGGCGGGGGTGGTGGTCACTGAAGCTTTCTTT.

V usage is TRBV6-1 and J usage is TRBJ2-1, with TRBD2 matching 12 bases. With 3 bases clipped from V and 4 bases from J, the junction kept 1 base outside the gene matches. There are 15 residues in the CDR3. Germline lookup yields CDR1 MNHNS and CDR2 SASEGT. The CDR3 region has the DNA TGTGCCAGCAGTGAGACTAGCGGGGGATACAATGAGCAGTTCTTC. This codes for CASSETSGGYNEQFF.

This clonotype was observed a few times. As DNA, the CDR3 is TGCAGTGCTGCTGATCAGGGCAATGAGCAGTTCTTC. It translates to CSAADQGNEQFF. This chain joins TRBV20-1 and TRBJ2-1, with D perhaps matching TRBD1 (5 bases). Germline V gene lookup returns CDR1 DFQATT and CDR2 SNEGSKA (reference sequence). V was clipped by 5 bases and J by 6 bases, with 11 bases between them. CDR3 length: 12 residues.